The present entry profiles one T cell receptor beta chain with its context. This sample was taken from a study of blood T cell repertoires in COVID-19. The CDR3 consists of 13 residues. Trimming removed 11 bases from V and 2 bases from J, with 16 bases in between. CDR1 SNHLY and CDR2 FYNNEI come from the germline V gene. Under the authors' procedure: How many nucleated cells were present was estimated from reference gene primer amplification. The protocol was immunoSEQ multiplex PCR, while the TCRdb copy is restricted to in-frame clones and leaves out a portion. Clone size and V and J calls were adopted from that table, with D and trimming inferred from the DNA. Among approximately 220,000 clones listed, roughly 90% were seen once. Participants were aged roughly 18 to 100 years from 24 US areas.

The chain couples TRBV2 to TRBJ2-7, with D tentatively TRBD1 (6 bases). The clonotype originates from a woman between 35 and 50 years old with acute COVID-19. Source material: PBMCs or T cells enriched from blood (not recorded which). In DNA form, the CDR3 reads TGTGCCGGAAGGGACATGCTAACCTACGAGCAGTACTTC. Translated: CAGRDMLTYEQYF.